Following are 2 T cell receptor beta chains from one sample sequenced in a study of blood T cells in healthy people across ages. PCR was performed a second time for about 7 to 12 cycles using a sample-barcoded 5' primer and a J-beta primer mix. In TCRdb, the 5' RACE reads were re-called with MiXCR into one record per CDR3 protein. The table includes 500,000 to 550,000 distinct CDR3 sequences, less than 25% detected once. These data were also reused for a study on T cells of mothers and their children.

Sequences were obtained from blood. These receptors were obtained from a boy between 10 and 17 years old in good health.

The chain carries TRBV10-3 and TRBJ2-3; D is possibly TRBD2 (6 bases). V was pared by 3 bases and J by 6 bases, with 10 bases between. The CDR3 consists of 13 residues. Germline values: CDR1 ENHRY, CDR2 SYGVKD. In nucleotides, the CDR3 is TGTGCCATCAGTGACTTCAGCGGGGATACGCAGTATTTT. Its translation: CAISDFSGDTQYF.

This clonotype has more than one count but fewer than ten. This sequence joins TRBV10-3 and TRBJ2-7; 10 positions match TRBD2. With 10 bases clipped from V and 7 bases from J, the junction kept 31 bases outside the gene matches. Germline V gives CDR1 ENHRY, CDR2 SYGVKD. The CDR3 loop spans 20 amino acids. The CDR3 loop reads CATQTGPGTASSGRIREQYF. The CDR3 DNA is TGTGCCACCCAAACCGGGCCCGGGACAGCGAGTAGCGGGAGGATCCGGGAGCAGTACTTC.